Below, one TCR beta chain is given with its context. One junction end disagrees with the germline gene, perhaps due to a read error. This sample was included in a study of blood T cells in healthy people across ages. The use of a sample-barcoded 5' primer and a J-beta primer mix characterized a second PCR of 7 to 11 cycles. With 12 random nucleotides, a template-switch adaptor tagged each individual cDNA molecule. TCRdb passed the 5' RACE reads through MiXCR, listing each CDR3 protein once. Seen here are 800,000 to 900,000 distinct CDR3 sequences, around 68% observed once, and the top ten hold roughly 26%. The sequencing input was blood. The clonotype was recovered from a man younger than 40 in good health.

As DNA, the CDR3 is TGTACCAGCAGCTTATCTGGCAATGAGCAGTTCTTC. It yields the protein CTSSLSGNEQFF. The V call is TRBV7-3, the J call TRBJ2-1; D remains unclear. This CDR3 has 12 amino acids. From germline, CDR1 is SGHTA and CDR2 FQGTGA.